Below are 2 T cell receptor beta chains sequenced from a single sample in a study of breast tumors, draining lymph nodes, adjacent tissues. TCRdb used MiXCR to reprocess the multiplex PCR reads, holding one entry per CDR3 protein. The sample shows 150,000 to 200,000 distinct CDR3 sequences, approximately 33% of them seen only once. Breast cancer patients provided tissue from their axillary draining lymph nodes. The sample comprised axillary lymph node tissue. Receptors were obtained from a female donor with breast cancer. Some clones in this sample may be carry-over from other donors' samples.

Ten or more counts support this clonotype. The rearrangement joins TRBV4-1 to TRBJ2-3; possible D gene TRBD1, 5 bases. Germline CDR1 MGHRA, CDR2 YSYEKL. Trimming removed 0 bases at V and 1 base at J, with 14 bases between. The CDR3 loop spans 17 amino acids. CDR3 nucleotides: TGCGCCAGCAGCCAAGATCTCCAGGGATTGGGCACAGATACGCAGTATTTT. Translation: CASSQDLQGLGTDTQYF.

The count of this clonotype is one. V usage is TRBV6-1 and J usage is TRBJ1-5; no reliable D call. This CDR3 has 11 residues. Germline V lookup: CDR1 MNHNS, CDR2 SASEGT. V lost 8 bases and J 13 bases, leaving 15 bases between the germline ends. CDR3 sequence reads: CASRQRGVQHF. In nucleotides, the CDR3 is TGTGCCAGCCGCCAGCGGGGAGTTCAGCATTTT.